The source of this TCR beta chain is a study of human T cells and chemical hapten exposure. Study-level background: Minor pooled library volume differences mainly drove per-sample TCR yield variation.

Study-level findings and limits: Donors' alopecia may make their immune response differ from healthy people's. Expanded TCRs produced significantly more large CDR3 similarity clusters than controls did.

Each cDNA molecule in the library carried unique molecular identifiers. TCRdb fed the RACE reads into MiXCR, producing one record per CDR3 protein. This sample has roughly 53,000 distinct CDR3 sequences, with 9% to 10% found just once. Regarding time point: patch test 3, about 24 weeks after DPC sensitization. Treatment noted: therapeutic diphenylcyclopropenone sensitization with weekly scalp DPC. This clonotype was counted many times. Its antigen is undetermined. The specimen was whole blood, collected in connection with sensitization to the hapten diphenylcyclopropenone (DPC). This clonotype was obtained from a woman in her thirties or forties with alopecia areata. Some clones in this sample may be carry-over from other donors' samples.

The CDR3, as DNA: TGCAGCGTCTCCCAGGGGCAAGGCTATGGCTACACCTTC. Translation: CSVSQGQGYGYTF. The chain couples TRBV29-1 to TRBJ1-2, with D perhaps matching TRBD1 (6 bases). Germline V gene sequence: CDR1 SQVTM, CDR2 ANQGSEA. This CDR3 has 13 amino acids. V lost 6 bases, J lost 4 bases, and 15 bases lay in between.